These 17 T cell receptor beta chains originate from one sample sequenced in a study of technical replicates of blood from a few donors. Libraries were prepared by immunoSEQ multiplex PCR; TCRdb keeps only in-frame clonotypes and omits some of them. This table holds under 90,000 clones, roughly 98% found once. The sample consisted of T cells isolated from PBMCs. The receptors stem from a human donor in good health.

The rearrangement joins TRBV9 to TRBJ2-1, with 9 positions matching TRBD1. This CDR3 spans 15 amino acids. The trim removed 2 bases at V and 8 bases at J, leaving 8 bases unmatched. Germline V lookup: CDR1 SGDLS, CDR2 YYNGEE. CDR3 nucleotide sequence: TGTGCCAGCAGCGTTACAGGGGGCGATACGGATGAGCAGTTCTTC. Translation gives CASSVTGGDTDEQFF.

The chain joins TRBV4-1 to TRBJ1-5, with 8 bases fitting TRBD1. Germline V gene data show CDR1 as MGHRA and CDR2 as YSYEKL. V shed 3 bases, J shed 2 bases, and the junction held 0 bases outside the gene matches. The CDR3 has 14 amino acids. CDR3 in DNA: TGCGCCAGCAGCCAGACAGGGGGCAATCAGCCCCAGCATTTT. Encoded protein: CASSQTGGNQPQHF.

The chain carries TRBV28 and TRBJ2-7; 9 nucleotides agree with TRBD1. V was pared by 0 bases and J by 4 bases, with 4 bases of the junction left unmatched. Germline V gene data show CDR1 as MDHEN and CDR2 as SYDVKM. CDR3 length: 15 amino acids. This CDR3 is CASSLWTGGVYEQYF. As DNA, the CDR3 is TGTGCCAGCAGTTTATGGACAGGGGGGGTTTACGAGCAGTACTTC.

This rearrangement joins TRBV5-1 to TRBJ1-1; possible D gene TRBD1, 6 bases. This CDR3 spans 15 amino acids. V dropped 1 base and J dropped 0 bases, with 10 bases sitting between them. CDR1 and CDR2 from the germline V gene are SGHRS and YFSETQ. CDR3: CASSLHEGVNTEAFF. The CDR3, as DNA: TGCGCCAGCAGCTTGCACGAGGGGGTGAACACTGAAGCTTTCTTT.

The J gene is TRBJ2-7, the V gene TRBV28; D ambiguous. The CDR3 spans 11 residues. The V gene lost 4 bases and the J gene lost 4 bases, with 5 bases spanning the gap. The germline gives CDR1 MDHEN, CDR2 SYDVKM. CDR3 loop: CASSSPYEQYF. The CDR3, as DNA: TGTGCCAGCAGTTCCCCGTACGAGCAGTACTTC.

This chain connects TRBV27 to TRBJ1-5; tentative D call: TRBD1 (5 bases). This CDR3 region has 15 residues. In germline, CDR1 is MNHEY, CDR2 SMNVEV (reference sequence). Trimming left V 5 bases short and J 10 bases short, with 21 bases between. Here the CDR3 DNA reads TGTGCCAGCAGTCCCGTCCCCCCCAGGGCGGAACCCCAGCATTTT. Translating gives CASSPVPPRAEPQHF.

This chain joins TRBV10-1 and TRBJ1-4, with 10 bases matching TRBD1. This CDR3 has 14 amino acids. The ends lost 5 bases at V and 5 bases at J; junction bases unmatched: 2. From germline, CDR1 is WNHNN and CDR2 SYGVQD (reference sequence). The CDR3: CASSSGQGNEKLFF. Here the CDR3 DNA reads TGCGCCAGCAGTTCGGGACAGGGGAATGAAAAACTGTTTTTT.

V usage is TRBV5-5 and J usage is TRBJ1-2; D is ambiguous. Trimming took 2 bases from V and 1 from J, leaving 9 bases between them. The CDR3 sequence is 14 residues long. In germline, CDR1 is SGHKS, CDR2 YYEKEE (reference sequence). The CDR3, as DNA: TGTGCCAGCAGCTTCCGGACTTATAACTATGGCTACACCTTC. Protein sequence: CASSFRTYNYGYTF.

The CDR3 region has the DNA TGTGCCAGCAGTTTATTAGCGGGCCCCTACAATGAGCAGTTCTTC. Translated, it gives CASSLLAGPYNEQFF. This chain uses TRBV6-5 with TRBJ2-1; TRBD2 aligns across 7 bases. Germline trimming cut 4 bases from V and 2 bases from J; bases unmatched to any gene: 5. This CDR3 is 15 amino acids long. Germline V lookup: CDR1 MNHEY, CDR2 SVGAGI.

The CDR3 sequence is CASSVDGWASSYNEQFF. The CDR3 DNA sequence: TGTGCCAGCAGCGTAGATGGGTGGGCGAGCTCCTACAATGAGCAGTTCTTC. The rearrangement links TRBV9 to TRBJ2-1; no definite D call. From germline, CDR1 is SGDLS and CDR2 YYNGEE. This CDR3 is built from 17 residues. The V end lost 0 bases, the J end lost 0 bases, and 13 bases lay between the germline ends.

Here the CDR3 DNA reads TGCGCCAGCAGCCAAGAGATCCGGGACAGGGCTGCGGGCACTGAAGCTTTCTTT. Its protein is CASSQEIRDRAAGTEAFF. The chain combines TRBV4-1 with TRBJ1-1; TRBD1 aligns across 9 bases. CDR1 is MGHRA and CDR2 is YSYEKL in the germline V gene. Trimming removed 0 bases from V and 4 bases from J; junction bases left unmatched: 12. The CDR3 length is 18 residues.

CDR3 sequence: CASTYGTGADTQYF. In nucleotides, the CDR3 is TGTGCCAGCACCTACGGGACGGGAGCAGATACGCAGTATTTT. This chain connects TRBV6-6 to TRBJ2-3, with a weak D call TRBD2 (6 bases). V lost 7 bases, J lost 4 bases, and 15 bases lay in between. Germline lookup yields CDR1 MNHNY and CDR2 SVGAGI (reference sequence). This CDR3 spans 14 amino acids.

This chain links TRBV27 with TRBJ1-1, with TRBD1 as a possible D gene (6 bases). Germline V gene data show CDR1 as MNHEY and CDR2 as SMNVEV (reference sequence). V was cut by 6 bases and J by 4 bases, with 18 bases left in between. The CDR3 is made up of 15 amino acids. CDR3 sequence: CASSLGQTTGTEAFF. In nucleotides, the CDR3 is TGTGCCAGCAGCCTCGGACAGACTACGGGCACTGAAGCTTTCTTT.

The chain combines TRBV6-6 with TRBJ2-5; TRBD1 matches 7 bases. V lost 2 bases, J lost 5 bases, and 11 bases stayed unmatched. CDR1 is MNHNY, CDR2 SVGAGI, per germline (reference sequence). The CDR3 runs to 16 residues. The CDR3 spells CASSYVGTAPGETQYF. The CDR3 region has the DNA TGTGCCAGCAGTTACGTCGGGACAGCTCCGGGGGAGACCCAGTACTTC.

The V and J genes are TRBV15 and TRBJ2-5; 7 positions agree with TRBD1. CDR3 length: 14 residues. The V segment lost 1 base and the J segment 5 bases; nucleotides outside the gene matches: 4. The germline CDR1 and CDR2 sequences are LNHNV and YYDKDF (reference sequence). The CDR3: CATSRGGGRETQYF. The CDR3 DNA follows: TGTGCCACCAGCAGAGGAGGGGGCCGGGAGACCCAGTACTTC.

The J gene is TRBJ1-2, the V gene TRBV9, with TRBD1 as a possible D gene (6 bases). The V gene lost 3 bases and the J gene lost 3 bases, with 18 bases spanning the gap. The CDR3 spans 16 residues. Germline loops: CDR1 SGDLS, CDR2 YYNGEE. CDR3 sequence: CASSGFSRGRDYGYTF. CDR3 bases: TGTGCCAGCAGCGGCTTCTCCAGGGGCCGTGACTATGGCTACACCTTC.

The chain links TRBV5-8 to TRBJ2-1, with D tentatively TRBD2 (6 bases). Germline assignment: CDR1 SGHTS and CDR2 YDEGEE. V was clipped by 5 bases and J by 8 bases, with 14 bases between them. The CDR3 is made up of 13 amino acids. The DNA of the CDR3 is TGTGCCAGCAGGCCCGCGGGGCGGGATGAGCAGTTCTTC. Translated: CASRPAGRDEQFF.